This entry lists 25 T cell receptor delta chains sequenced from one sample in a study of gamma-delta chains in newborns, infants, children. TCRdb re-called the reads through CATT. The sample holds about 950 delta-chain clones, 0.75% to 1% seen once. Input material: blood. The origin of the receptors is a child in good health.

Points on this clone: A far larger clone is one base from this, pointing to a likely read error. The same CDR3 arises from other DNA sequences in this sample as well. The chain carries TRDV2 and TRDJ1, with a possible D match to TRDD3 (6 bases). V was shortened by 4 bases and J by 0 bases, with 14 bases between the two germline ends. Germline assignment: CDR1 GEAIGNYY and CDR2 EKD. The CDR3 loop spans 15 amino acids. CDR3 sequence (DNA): TGTGCCTGTGATCCGCTGGGGAATTACACCGATAAACTCATCTTT. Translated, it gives CACDPLGNYTDKLIF.

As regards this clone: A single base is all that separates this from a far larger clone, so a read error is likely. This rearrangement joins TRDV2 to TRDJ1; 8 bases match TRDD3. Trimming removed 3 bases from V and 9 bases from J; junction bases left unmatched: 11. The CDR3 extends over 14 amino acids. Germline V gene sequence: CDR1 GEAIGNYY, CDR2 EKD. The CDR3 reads CACDAVLGGTELIF. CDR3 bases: TGTGCCTGTGACGCGGTACTGGGGGGTACCGAACTCATCTTT.

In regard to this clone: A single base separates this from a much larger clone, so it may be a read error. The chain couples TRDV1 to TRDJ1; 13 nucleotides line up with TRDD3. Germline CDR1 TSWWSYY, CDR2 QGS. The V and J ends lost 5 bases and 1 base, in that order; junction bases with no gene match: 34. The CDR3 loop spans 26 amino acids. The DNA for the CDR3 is TGTGCTCTTGGGAAACCTCCCAAGCCTCCTACGGTTATACTGGGGGATACGCTGATCTCCACCGATAAACTCATCTTT. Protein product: CALGKPPKPPTVILGDTLISTDKLIF.

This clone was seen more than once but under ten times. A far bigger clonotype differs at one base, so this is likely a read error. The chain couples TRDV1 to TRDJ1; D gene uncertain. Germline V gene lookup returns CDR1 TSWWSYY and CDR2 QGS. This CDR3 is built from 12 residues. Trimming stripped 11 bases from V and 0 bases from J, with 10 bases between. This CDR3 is CAMNVYTDKLIF. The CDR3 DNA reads TGTGCTATGAACGTGTACACCGATAAACTCATCTTT.

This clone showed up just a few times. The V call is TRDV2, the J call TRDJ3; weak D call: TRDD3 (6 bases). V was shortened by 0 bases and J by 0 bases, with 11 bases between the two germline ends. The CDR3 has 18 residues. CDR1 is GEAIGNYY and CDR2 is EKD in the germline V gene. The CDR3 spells CACDTAVGISWDTRQMFF. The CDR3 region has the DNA TGTGCCTGTGACACCGCGGTGGGGATCTCCTGGGACACCCGACAGATGTTTTTC.

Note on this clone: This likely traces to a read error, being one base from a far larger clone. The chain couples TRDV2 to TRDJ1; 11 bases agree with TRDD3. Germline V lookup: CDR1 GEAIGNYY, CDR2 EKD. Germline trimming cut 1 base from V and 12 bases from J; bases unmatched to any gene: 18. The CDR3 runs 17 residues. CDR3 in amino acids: CACDTLLGDRGPSEVIF. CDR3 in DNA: TGTGCCTGTGACACGTTACTGGGGGATAGGGGCCCCTCGGAAGTCATCTTT.

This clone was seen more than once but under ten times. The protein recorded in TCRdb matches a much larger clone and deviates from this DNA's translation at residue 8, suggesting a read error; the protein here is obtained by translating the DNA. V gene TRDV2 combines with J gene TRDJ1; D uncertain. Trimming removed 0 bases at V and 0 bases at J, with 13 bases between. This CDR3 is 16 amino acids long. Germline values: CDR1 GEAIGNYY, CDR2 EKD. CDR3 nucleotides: TGTGCCTGTGACACCGTAGGGGTGCCGTACACCGATAAACTCATCTTT. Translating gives CACDTVGVPYTDKLIF.

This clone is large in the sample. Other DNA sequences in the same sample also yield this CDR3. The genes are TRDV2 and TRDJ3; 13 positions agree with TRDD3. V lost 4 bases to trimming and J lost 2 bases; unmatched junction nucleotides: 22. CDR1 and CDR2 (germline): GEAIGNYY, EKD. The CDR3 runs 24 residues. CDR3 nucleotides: TGTGCCTGTGATCCCGTACTGGGGGATACGCTAGGAGAGGGTAAGGCCTGGGACACCCGACAGATGTTTTTC. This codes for CACDPVLGDTLGEGKAWDTRQMFF.

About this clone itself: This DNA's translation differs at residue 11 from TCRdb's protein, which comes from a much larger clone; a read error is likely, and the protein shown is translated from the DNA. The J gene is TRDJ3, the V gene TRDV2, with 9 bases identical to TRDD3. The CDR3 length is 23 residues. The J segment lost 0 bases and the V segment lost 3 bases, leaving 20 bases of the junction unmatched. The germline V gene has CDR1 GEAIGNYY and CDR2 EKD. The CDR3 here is CACDLPSTGGHAPSSWDTRQMFF. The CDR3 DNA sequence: TGTGCCTGTGACCTACCAAGTACTGGGGGACACGCGCCAAGCTCCTGGGACACCCGACAGATGTTTTTC.

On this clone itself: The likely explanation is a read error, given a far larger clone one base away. For the CDR3, the DNA is TGTGCCTGTGACACCGTGGGGACAAAAATGTACACCGATAAACTCATCTTT. It codes for CACDTVGTKMYTDKLIF. The chain is built from TRDV2 and TRDJ1; perhaps TRDD3 as D (5 bases). Germline V gene sequence: CDR1 GEAIGNYY, CDR2 EKD. With 0 bases removed from V and 0 bases from J, the gap between germline ends came to 16 bases. CDR3 length equals 17 residues.

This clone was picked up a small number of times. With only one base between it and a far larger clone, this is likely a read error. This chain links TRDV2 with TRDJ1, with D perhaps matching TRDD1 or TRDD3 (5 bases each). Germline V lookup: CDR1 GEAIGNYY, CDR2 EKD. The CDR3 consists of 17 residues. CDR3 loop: CAYDTVGTNMYTDKLIF. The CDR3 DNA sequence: TGTGCCTATGACACCGTGGGGACAAATATGTACACCGATAAACTCATCTTT.

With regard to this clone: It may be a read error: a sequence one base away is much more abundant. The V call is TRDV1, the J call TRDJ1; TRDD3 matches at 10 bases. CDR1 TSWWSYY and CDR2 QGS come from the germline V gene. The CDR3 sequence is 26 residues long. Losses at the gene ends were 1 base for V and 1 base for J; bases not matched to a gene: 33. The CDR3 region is CALGEPPKPPTVILGDALISTDKLIF. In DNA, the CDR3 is TGTGCTCTTGGGGAACCTCCCAAGCCTCCTACGGTTATACTGGGGGATGCGCTGATCTCCACCGATAAACTCATCTTT.

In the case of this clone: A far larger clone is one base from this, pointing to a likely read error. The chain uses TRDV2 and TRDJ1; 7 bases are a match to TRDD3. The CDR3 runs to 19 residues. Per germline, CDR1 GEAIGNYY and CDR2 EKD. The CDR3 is CARDTPYTGASKNTDKLIF. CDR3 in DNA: TGTGCCCGTGACACCCCTTATACTGGGGCCTCGAAGAACACCGATAAACTCATCTTT.

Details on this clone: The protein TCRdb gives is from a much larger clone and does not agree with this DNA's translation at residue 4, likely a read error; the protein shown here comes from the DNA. The CDR3 is CALEERDRGIRFRYTDKLIF. In nucleotides, the CDR3 is TGTGCTCTTGAGGAACGGGACAGGGGGATACGCTTTCGGTACACCGATAAACTCATCTTT. The rearrangement joins TRDV1 to TRDJ1; 10 nucleotides match TRDD3. Looked up from germline, CDR1 is TSWWSYY and CDR2 is QGS. CDR3 length: 20 amino acids.

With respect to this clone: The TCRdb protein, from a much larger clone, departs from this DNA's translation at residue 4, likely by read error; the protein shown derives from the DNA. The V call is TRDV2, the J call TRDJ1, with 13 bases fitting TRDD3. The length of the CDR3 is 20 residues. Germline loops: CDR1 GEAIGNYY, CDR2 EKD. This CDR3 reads CACGTYYWGIRVGETDKLIF. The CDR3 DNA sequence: TGTGCCTGTGGCACCTACTACTGGGGGATACGCGTGGGAGAAACCGATAAACTCATCTTT.

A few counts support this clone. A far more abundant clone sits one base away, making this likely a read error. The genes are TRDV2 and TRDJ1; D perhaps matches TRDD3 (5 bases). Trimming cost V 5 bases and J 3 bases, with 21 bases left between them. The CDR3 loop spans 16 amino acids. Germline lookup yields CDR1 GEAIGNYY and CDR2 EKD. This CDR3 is CACGTVGTRGSDKLIF. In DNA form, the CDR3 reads TGTGCCTGTGGCACGGTGGGGACCCGTGGGTCCGATAAACTCATCTTT.

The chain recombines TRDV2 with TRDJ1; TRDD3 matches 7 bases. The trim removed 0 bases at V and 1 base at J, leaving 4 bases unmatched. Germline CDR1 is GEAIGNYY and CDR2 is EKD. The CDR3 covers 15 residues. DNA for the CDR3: TGTGCCTGTGACACCGTGGGGGGATCCACCGATAAACTCATCTTT. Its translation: CACDTVGGSTDKLIF.

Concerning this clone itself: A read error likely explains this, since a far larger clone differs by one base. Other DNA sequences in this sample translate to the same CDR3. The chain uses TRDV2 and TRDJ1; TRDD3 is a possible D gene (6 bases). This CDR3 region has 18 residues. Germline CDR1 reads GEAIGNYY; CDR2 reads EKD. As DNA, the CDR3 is TGCGCCTGTGACGCAGTAGGCGTGGTGGGGGTCGACACCGATAAACTCATCTTT. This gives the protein CACDAVGVVGVDTDKLIF.

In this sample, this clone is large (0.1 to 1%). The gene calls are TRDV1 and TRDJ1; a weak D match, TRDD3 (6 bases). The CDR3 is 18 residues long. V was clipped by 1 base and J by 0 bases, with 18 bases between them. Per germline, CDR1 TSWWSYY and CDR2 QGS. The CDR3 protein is CALGEPDPWGEYTDKLIF. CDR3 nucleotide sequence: TGTGCTCTTGGGGAACCGGACCCTTGGGGGGAGTACACCGATAAACTCATCTTT.

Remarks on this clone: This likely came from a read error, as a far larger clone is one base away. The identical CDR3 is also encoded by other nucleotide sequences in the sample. Here the CDR3 DNA reads TGTGCCTGTGACACCCCTTATACTGGGGCCTCGAAGAACACGGATAAACTCATCTTT. Translation: CACDTPYTGASKNTDKLIF. J is TRDJ1 and V is TRDV2; 7 bases fit TRDD3. The CDR3 has 19 residues. Germline lookup yields CDR1 GEAIGNYY and CDR2 EKD.

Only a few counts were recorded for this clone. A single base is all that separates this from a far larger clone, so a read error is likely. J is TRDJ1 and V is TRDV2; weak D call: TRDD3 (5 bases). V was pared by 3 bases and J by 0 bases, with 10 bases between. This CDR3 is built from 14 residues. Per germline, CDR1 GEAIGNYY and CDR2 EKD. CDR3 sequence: CACDSRGYTDKLIF. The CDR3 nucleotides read TGTGCCTGTGACTCGCGGGGGTACACCGATAAACTCATCTTT.

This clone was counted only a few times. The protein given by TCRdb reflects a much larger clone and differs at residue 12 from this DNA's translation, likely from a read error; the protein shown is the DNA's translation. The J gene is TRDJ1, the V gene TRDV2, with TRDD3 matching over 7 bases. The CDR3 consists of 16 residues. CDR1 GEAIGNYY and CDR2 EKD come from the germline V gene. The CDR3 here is CACDTVGDKLPEKLIF. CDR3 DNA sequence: TGTGCCTGTGACACCGTTGGGGATAAGCTCCCCGAAAAACTCATCTTT.

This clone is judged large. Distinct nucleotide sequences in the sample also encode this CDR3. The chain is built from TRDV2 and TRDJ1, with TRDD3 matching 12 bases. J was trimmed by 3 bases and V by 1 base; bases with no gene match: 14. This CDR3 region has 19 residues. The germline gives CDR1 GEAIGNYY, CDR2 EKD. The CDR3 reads CACDTLVLGDTLDPDKLIF. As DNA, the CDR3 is TGTGCCTGTGACACTCTTGTACTGGGGGATACTTTGGATCCCGATAAACTCATCTTT.

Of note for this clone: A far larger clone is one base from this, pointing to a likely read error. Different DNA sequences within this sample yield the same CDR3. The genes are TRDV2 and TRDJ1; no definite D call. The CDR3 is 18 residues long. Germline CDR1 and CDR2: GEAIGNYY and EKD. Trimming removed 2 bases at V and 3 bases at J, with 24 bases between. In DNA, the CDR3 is TGTGCCTGTGACAGCCTTTCAGGGGCTGGAGGATCCGCCGATAAACTCATCTTT. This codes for CACDSLSGAGGSADKLIF.

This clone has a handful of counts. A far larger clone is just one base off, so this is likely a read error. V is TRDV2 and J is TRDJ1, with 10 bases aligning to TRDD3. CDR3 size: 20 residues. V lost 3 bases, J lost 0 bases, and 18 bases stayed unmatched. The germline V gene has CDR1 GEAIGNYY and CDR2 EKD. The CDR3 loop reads CACDVLLGDAQLKNTDKLIF. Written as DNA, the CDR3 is TGTGCCTGTGACGTCTTACTGGGGGATGCGCAGTTAAAGAACACCGATAAACTCATCTTT.